These 18 T cell receptor beta chains originate from one sample sequenced in a study of blood T cell repertoires in COVID-19. Profiling relied on immunoSEQ multiplex PCR, and the TCRdb table lists in-frame clones only, not all of them. The repertoire has 250,000 or so clones, about 86% of them found once; the top ten carry 6.2%. The sequencing sample was made of peripheral blood. The receptors here all came from a man aged 60-69 years with acute or convalescent COVID-19.

J is TRBJ2-2 and V is TRBV7-8; 14 nucleotides align to TRBD2. Germline CDR1 is SGHVS and CDR2 is FQNEAQ. After removal of 5 bases from V and 3 bases from J, the junction contained 5 bases not matched to a gene. There are 17 residues in the CDR3. The CDR3 DNA is TGTGCCAGCAGCCCCCCGGGACTAGCGGGAGACACCGGGGAGCTGTTTTTT. Its protein product is CASSPPGLAGDTGELFF.

On this clone itself: Other DNA sequences from this sample encode an identical CDR3 as well. The chain employs TRBV12-3 or TRBV12-4 and TRBJ1-1, with D possibly TRBD1 on 5 matching bases. V lost 6 bases, J lost 1 base, and 9 bases lay in between. CDR3 length: 13 residues. Here the CDR3 DNA reads TGTGCCAGCAGCCGTACAGGGAACACTGAAGCTTTCTTT. Amino acid sequence: CASSRTGNTEAFF.

This clone has a single count. The J gene is TRBJ2-1, the V gene TRBV5-1; 12 bases match TRBD2. From germline, CDR1 is SGHRS and CDR2 YFSETQ. The length of the CDR3 is 19 residues. The V segment lost 0 bases and the J segment 3 bases; nucleotides outside the gene matches: 10. Written as DNA, the CDR3 is TGCGCCAGCAGCTTGGAGGACTTAGGACTAGCGGGGTTCTACAATGAGCAGTTCTTC. It translates to CASSLEDLGLAGFYNEQFF.

The rearrangement links TRBV11-2 to TRBJ1-6, with D perhaps matching TRBD1 (5 bases). This CDR3 is 17 amino acids long. Germline CDR1 SGHAT, CDR2 FQNNGV. V lost 5 bases, J lost 1 base, and 15 bases lay in between. CDR3 nucleotides: TGTGCCAGCAGCGCCGAAGGGGTCTGGTCCTATAATTCACCCCTCCACTTT. Translating it yields CASSAEGVWSYNSPLHF. Looking up the rest from reference TRBV11-2 and TRBJ1-6 gives the full variable domain: EAGVAQSPRYKIIEKRQSVAFWCNPISGHATLYWYQQILGQGPKLLIQFQNNGVVDDSQLPKDRFSAERLKGVDSTLKIQPAKLEDSAVYLCASSAEGVWSYNSPLHFGNGTRLTVT.

The V gene is TRBV7-9, the J gene TRBJ2-1, with D uncertain. This CDR3 is built from 13 residues. V dropped 0 bases and J dropped 8 bases, with 8 bases sitting between them. CDR1 and CDR2 from the germline V gene are SEHNR and FQNEAQ (reference sequence). The CDR3 bases are TGTGCCAGCAGCTTAGCTGGGCTGGATGAGCAGTTCTTC. Translated, it gives CASSLAGLDEQFF.

This clone appeared a single time. The V gene is TRBV5-6, the J gene TRBJ2-1; 8 bases fit TRBD1. J lost 2 bases, V lost 0 bases, and 7 bases had no gene match. The germline V gene has CDR1 SGHDT and CDR2 YYEEEE. The CDR3 loop spans 17 amino acids. CDR3 DNA: TGTGCCAGCAGCTTGGCCCAGGGGGCAGGGACCTACAATGAGCAGTTCTTC. Its translation is CASSLAQGAGTYNEQFF. The full variable domain, rest sourced from reference TRBV5-6 and TRBJ2-1, is DAGVTQSPTHLIKTRGQQVTLRCSPKSGHDTVSWYQQALGQGPQFIFQYYEEEERQRGNFPDRFSGHQFPNYSSELNVNALLLGDSALYLCASSLAQGAGTYNEQFFGPGTRLTVL.

V is TRBV30 and J is TRBJ2-6, with D maybe TRBD1 (5 bases). The V gene lost 0 bases and the J gene lost 0 bases, with 15 bases spanning the gap. The CDR3 covers 18 residues. Germline loops: CDR1 GTSNPN, CDR2 SVGIG (reference sequence). CDR3: CAWSVPPPGNSGANVLTF. In DNA, the CDR3 is TGTGCCTGGAGTGTACCCCCCCCAGGGAACTCTGGGGCCAACGTCCTGACTTTC. Based on the CDR3 plus reference TRBV30 and TRBJ2-6, the full variable domain is SQTIHQWPATLVQPVGSPLSLECTVEGTSNPNLYWYRQAAGRGLQLLFYSVGIGQISSEVPQNLSASRPQDRQFILSSKKLLLSDSGFYLCAWSVPPPGNSGANVLTFGAGSRLTVL.

This clone appeared a few times. The chain joins TRBV27 to TRBJ1-2; TRBD1 agrees at 8 bases. The CDR3 has 18 amino acids. Trimming removed 2 bases from V and 4 bases from J; junction bases left unmatched: 15. Germline-derived CDR1 and CDR2 are MNHEY and SMNVEV (reference sequence). DNA for the CDR3: TGTGCCAGCAGTTTAGTGGGGACAGGAGTCTTCGGGGTCTATGGCTACACCTTC. Encoded protein: CASSLVGTGVFGVYGYTF.

This chain connects TRBV25-1 to TRBJ1-1; tentative D call: TRBD1 (5 bases). Germline CDR1 reads MGHDK; CDR2 reads SYGVNS. Trimming took off 1 base at V and 1 base at J, with 10 bases between the two ends. This CDR3 is built from 15 residues. The CDR3 is CASSESGGGNTEAFF. The CDR3 DNA reads as TGTGCCAGCAGTGAATCGGGGGGAGGGAACACTGAAGCTTTCTTT.

The CDR3 nucleotides are TGCAGTGCTAGTTCTAGAGGGAACACTGAAGCTTTCTTT. This gives the protein CSASSRGNTEAFF. V usage is TRBV20-1 and J usage is TRBJ1-1; D is uncertain. CDR1 is DFQATT, CDR2 SNEGSKA, per germline (reference sequence). Trimming stripped 3 bases from V and 1 base from J, with 9 bases between. The CDR3 sequence is 13 residues long.

This sequence joins TRBV10-3 and TRBJ1-6; possible D gene TRBD1, 6 bases. The CDR3 extends over 14 amino acids. Germline lookup yields CDR1 ENHRY and CDR2 SYGVKD. V lost 7 bases to trimming and J lost 5 bases, with 12 bases between them. In DNA form, the CDR3 reads TGTGCCATCAAGGGGGGGCAAGATAATTCACCCCTCCACTTT. Encoded protein: CAIKGGQDNSPLHF.

The V and J genes are TRBV14 and TRBJ2-5; D not resolved. The V and J ends lost 4 bases and 5 bases respectively, with 8 bases between them. The CDR3 consists of 12 residues. Germline V gene data show CDR1 as SGHDN and CDR2 as FVKESK. Here the CDR3 DNA reads TGTGCCAGCAGCCCAACGAGGGAGACCCAGTACTTC. It encodes CASSPTRETQYF. Using reference TRBV14 and TRBJ2-5 for the parts outside the CDR3, the full variable domain is EAGVTQFPSHSVIEKGQTVTLRCDPISGHDNLYWYRRVMGKEIKFLLHFVKESKQDESGMPNNRFLAERTGGTYSTLKVQPAELEDSGVYFCASSPTRETQYFGPGTRLLVL.

The chain joins TRBV6-6 to TRBJ2-1; TRBD1 might be the D (6 bases). Looked up from germline, CDR1 is MNHNY and CDR2 is SVGAGI (reference sequence). The length of the CDR3 is 16 residues. Trimming stripped 3 bases from V and 7 bases from J, with 19 bases between. The CDR3 DNA reads as TGTGCCAGCAGTTATGGTTCGGCTAGCAGGGGTAATGAGCAGTTCTTC. As protein: CASSYGSASRGNEQFF.

The DNA for the CDR3 is TGTGCCAGCAGCCAAGAGGGACTAGCGGGAGGCTCCTACAATGAGCAGTTCTTC. Residues: CASSQEGLAGGSYNEQFF. V usage is TRBV4-2 and J usage is TRBJ2-1; 15 bases map to TRBD2. The CDR3 contains 18 residues. The ends lost 0 bases at V and 0 bases at J; junction bases unmatched: 0. Germline CDR1 LGHNA, CDR2 YNFKEQ.

The chain combines TRBV29-1 with TRBJ1-5; 7 positions match TRBD1. The V gene end was trimmed by 5 bases and the J gene end by 5 bases; junction bases not matched to a gene: 6. There are 13 residues in the CDR3. Germline V gene data show CDR1 as SQVTM and CDR2 as ANQGSEA. The CDR3 region is CSVQTGLDQPQHF. The CDR3 coding sequence is TGCAGCGTTCAGACAGGGTTGGATCAGCCCCAGCATTTT. Variable domain in full (rest from reference TRBV29-1 and TRBJ1-5): SAVISQKPSRDICQRGTSLTIQCQVDSQVTMMFWYRQQPGQSLTLIATANQGSEATYESGFVIDKFPISRPNLTFSTLTVSNMSPEDSSIYLCSVQTGLDQPQHFGDGTRLSIL.

CDR3 sequence: CASSLEQVVHEQYF. The CDR3 DNA reads as TGTGCCAGCAGCTTGGAACAGGTGGTCCACGAGCAGTACTTC. The chain links TRBV5-5 to TRBJ2-7, with D tentatively TRBD1 (5 bases). The V gene lost 0 bases and the J gene lost 5 bases, with 12 bases spanning the gap. Germline values: CDR1 SGHKS, CDR2 YYEKEE (reference sequence). The CDR3 runs 14 residues.

The chain has TRBV6-6 and TRBJ2-1, with 14 nucleotides matching TRBD2. The CDR3 runs 15 residues. With V trimmed by 6 bases and J by 6 bases, 4 bases remained unmatched. The germline gives CDR1 MNHNY, CDR2 SVGAGI (reference sequence). The CDR3 region is CASSQTSGRANEQFF. In DNA form, the CDR3 reads TGTGCCAGCAGCCAGACTAGCGGGAGGGCCAATGAGCAGTTCTTC.

The chain couples TRBV7-9 to TRBJ2-1; 10 nucleotides match TRBD1. J lost 4 bases, V lost 5 bases, and 17 bases had no gene match. CDR1 is SEHNR, CDR2 FQNEAQ, per germline (reference sequence). CDR3 length: 19 residues. As DNA, the CDR3 is TGTGCCAGCAGCCTTACGAAAACCCGGGACAGGGGCTATTACAATGAGCAGTTCTTC. Protein: CASSLTKTRDRGYYNEQFF.